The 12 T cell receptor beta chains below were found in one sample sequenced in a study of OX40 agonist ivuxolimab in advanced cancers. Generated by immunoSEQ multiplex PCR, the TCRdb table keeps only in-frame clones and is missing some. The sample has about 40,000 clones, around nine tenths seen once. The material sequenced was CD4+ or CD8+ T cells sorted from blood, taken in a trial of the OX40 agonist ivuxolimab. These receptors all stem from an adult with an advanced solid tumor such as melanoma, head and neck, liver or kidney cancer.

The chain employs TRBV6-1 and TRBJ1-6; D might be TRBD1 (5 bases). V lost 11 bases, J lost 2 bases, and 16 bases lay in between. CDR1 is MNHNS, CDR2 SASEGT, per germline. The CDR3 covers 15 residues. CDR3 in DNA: TGTGCCGTGGGGGGAGCGAGCACCTATAATTCACCCCTCCACTTT. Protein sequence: CAVGGASTYNSPLHF.

CDR3 sequence (DNA): TGTGCCAGCTCACTCCTAATGACAGGAACGAATGGCTACACCTTC. Protein sequence: CASSLLMTGTNGYTF. V usage is TRBV18 and J usage is TRBJ1-2, with D maybe TRBD1 (6 bases). With 4 bases removed from V and 6 bases from J, the gap between germline ends came to 18 bases. Per germline, CDR1 KGHSH and CDR2 LQKENI. The CDR3 covers 15 residues.

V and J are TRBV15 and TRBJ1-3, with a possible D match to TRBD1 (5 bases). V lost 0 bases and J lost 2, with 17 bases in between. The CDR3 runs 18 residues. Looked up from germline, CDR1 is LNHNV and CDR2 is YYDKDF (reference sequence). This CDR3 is CATSRDLLSRGTGNTIYF. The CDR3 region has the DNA TGTGCCACCAGCAGAGATTTACTCTCGAGGGGCACTGGAAACACCATATATTTT. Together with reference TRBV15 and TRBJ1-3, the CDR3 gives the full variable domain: DAMVIQNPRYQVTQFGKPVTLSCSQTLNHNVMYWYQQKSSQAPKLLFHYYDKDFNNEADTPDNFQSRRPNTSFCFLDIRSPGLGDTAMYLCATSRDLLSRGTGNTIYFGEGSWLTVV.

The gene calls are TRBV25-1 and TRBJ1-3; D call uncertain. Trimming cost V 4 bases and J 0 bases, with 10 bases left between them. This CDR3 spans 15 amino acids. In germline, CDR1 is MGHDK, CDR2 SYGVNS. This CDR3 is CASSADGRSGNTIYF. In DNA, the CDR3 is TGTGCCAGCAGTGCGGACGGGCGCTCTGGAAACACCATATATTTT.

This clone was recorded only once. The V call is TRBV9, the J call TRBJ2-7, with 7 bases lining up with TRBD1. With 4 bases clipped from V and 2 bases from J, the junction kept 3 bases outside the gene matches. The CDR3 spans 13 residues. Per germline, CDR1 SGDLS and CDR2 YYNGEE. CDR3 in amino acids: CASSRDRPYEQYF. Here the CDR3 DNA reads TGTGCCAGCAGCCGGGACAGACCCTACGAGCAGTACTTC.

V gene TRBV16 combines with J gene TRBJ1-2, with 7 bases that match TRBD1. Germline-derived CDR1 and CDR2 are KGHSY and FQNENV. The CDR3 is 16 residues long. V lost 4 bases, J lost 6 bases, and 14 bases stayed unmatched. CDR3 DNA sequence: TGTGCCAGCAGCCTTCCCGGGACAGTGGAAACCCATGGCTACACCTTC. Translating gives CASSLPGTVETHGYTF.

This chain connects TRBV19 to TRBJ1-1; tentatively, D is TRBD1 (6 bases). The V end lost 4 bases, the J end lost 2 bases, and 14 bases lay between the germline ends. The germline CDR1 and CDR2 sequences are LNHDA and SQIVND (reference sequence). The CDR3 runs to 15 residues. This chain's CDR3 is CASSTLDRANTEAFF. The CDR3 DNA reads TGTGCCAGTAGTACCCTGGACAGAGCAAACACTGAAGCTTTCTTT.

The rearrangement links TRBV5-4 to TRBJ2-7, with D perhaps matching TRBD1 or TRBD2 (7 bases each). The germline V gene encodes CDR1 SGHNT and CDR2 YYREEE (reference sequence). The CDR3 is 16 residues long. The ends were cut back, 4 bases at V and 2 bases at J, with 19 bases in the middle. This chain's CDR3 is CASSMGLRQGTYEQYF. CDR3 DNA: TGTGCCAGCAGCATGGGACTAAGACAGGGTACCTACGAGCAGTACTTC.

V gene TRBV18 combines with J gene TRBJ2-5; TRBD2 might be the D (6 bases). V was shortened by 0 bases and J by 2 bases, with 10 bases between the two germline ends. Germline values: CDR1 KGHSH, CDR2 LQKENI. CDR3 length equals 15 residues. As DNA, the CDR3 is TGTGCCAGCTCACCACCGCGGAGCGGGCAAGAGACCCAGTACTTC. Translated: CASSPPRSGQETQYF.

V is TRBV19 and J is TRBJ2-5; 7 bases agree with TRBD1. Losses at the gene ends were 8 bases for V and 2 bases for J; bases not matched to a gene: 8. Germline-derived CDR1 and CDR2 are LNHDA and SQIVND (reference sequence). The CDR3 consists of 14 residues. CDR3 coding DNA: TGTGCCAGTGCCAGGGGGTCCCCTCAAGAGACCCAGTACTTC. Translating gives CASARGSPQETQYF.

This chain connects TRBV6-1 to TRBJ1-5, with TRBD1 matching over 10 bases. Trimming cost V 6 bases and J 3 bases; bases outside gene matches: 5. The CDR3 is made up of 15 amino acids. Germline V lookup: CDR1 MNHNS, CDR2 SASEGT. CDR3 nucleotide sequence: TGTGCCAGCAGGAGACAGGGGGCCGCCAATCAGCCCCAGCATTTT. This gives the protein CASRRQGAANQPQHF.

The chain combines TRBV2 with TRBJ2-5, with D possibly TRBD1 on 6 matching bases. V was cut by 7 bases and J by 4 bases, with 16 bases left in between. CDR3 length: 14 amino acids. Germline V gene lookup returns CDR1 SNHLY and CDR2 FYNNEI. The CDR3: CASNENRVTETQYF. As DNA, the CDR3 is TGTGCCAGCAACGAGAACAGGGTTACAGAGACCCAGTACTTC.